Given below is one T cell receptor beta chain in context. The antigen is undetermined. The data were taken from a study of OX40 agonist ivuxolimab in advanced cancers. As for the study in general: An agonistic anti-OX40 (CD134) antibody, ivuxolimab, was used to treat the patients.

The CDR3 loop spans 14 amino acids. Trimming cost V 10 bases and J 8 bases, with 21 bases left between them. Looked up from germline, CDR1 is MNHNS and CDR2 is SASEGT. Overall study results and limits: Low normalized clonal expansion also occurred in some nonresponding patients.

This table comes from immunoSEQ multiplex PCR, and its TCRdb copy is limited to in-frame clones, with some not included. The profile shows about 130,000 clones, less than 95% of them singletons. The receptor comes from an adult with an advanced solid tumor such as melanoma, head and neck, liver or kidney cancer. V gene TRBV6-1 combines with J gene TRBJ2-1; D is perhaps TRBD2 (6 bases). Sequenced here: CD4+ or CD8+ T cells sorted from blood, sampled in a trial of the OX40 agonist ivuxolimab. CDR3 nucleotide sequence: TGTGCCACCAGACCCCAGACTAGTACCTATGAGCAGTTCTTC. Translation: CATRPQTSTYEQFF.